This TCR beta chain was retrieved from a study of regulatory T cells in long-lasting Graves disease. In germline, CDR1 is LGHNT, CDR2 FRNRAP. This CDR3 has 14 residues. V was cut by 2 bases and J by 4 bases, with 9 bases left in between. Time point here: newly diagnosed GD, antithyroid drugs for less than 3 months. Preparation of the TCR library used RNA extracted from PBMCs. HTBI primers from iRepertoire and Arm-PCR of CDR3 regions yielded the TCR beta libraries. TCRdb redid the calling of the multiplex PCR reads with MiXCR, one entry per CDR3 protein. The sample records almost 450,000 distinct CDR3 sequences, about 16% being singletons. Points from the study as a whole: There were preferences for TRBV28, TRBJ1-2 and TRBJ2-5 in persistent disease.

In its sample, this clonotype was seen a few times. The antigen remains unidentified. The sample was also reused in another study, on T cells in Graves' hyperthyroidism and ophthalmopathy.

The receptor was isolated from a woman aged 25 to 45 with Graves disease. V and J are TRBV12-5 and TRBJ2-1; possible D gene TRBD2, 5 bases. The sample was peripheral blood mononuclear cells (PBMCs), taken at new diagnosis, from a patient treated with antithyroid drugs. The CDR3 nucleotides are TGTGCTAGTGGTTTGAGCGAGCGGTACAATGAGCAGTTCTTC. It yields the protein CASGLSERYNEQFF.